The clone carrying this T cell receptor (beta chain) was detected only a few times. The antigen remains unidentified. It was healthy bone marrow donors who served as donors. The PCR used 60 Vbeta and 13 Jbeta primers. Produced via immunoSEQ multiplex PCR; TCRdb's table is partial and in-frame only. The sample yields over 150,000 clones, 65% to 80% seen once. The data stem from a study of cytomegalovirus exposure and HLA in healthy donors. Findings and limits, study-wide: Listed as cytomegalovirus-associated were 150 to 200 TCR beta chains. Among donors in an Asian-associated ancestry cluster, a later analysis reportedly found fewer N-insertions than the roughly 680-donor mean. Diagnosis of cytomegalovirus status made by the classifier reportedly showed high specificity and sensitivity.

The TCR was taken from a woman aged 40 to 55 in good health and CMV-seronegative. The sequencing sample was made of PBMCs.

The CDR3 spells CASGVRLPRAIYEQYF. For the CDR3, the DNA is TGTGCCAGCGGAGTTCGCCTCCCGCGGGCGATATACGAGCAGTACTTC. This chain links TRBV21-1 with TRBJ2-7; the DNA was not compared with TRBD2, the D call given in the table. TRBV21-1 is annotated as a pseudogene. This CDR3 is built from 16 residues.